This record covers a single T cell receptor beta chain. The antigen is undetermined. These data belong to a study of T cell responses to AZD1222 COVID-19 vaccine. Study-wide results and caveats: Among the donors, most were white British and more were female, and clonal diversity was possibly underestimated.

CDR1 is SGHVS and CDR2 is FQNEAQ in the germline V gene. Trimming removed 2 bases from V and 7 bases from J, with 14 bases in between. The CDR3 runs to 14 residues. The assay was immunoSEQ multiplex PCR, and TCRdb's table has in-frame clones only and misses some. Of about 97,000 clones in the sample, about 89% were seen once. V is TRBV7-8 and J is TRBJ1-2, with D possibly TRBD1 on 6 matching bases. The sequence came from an adult in good health. Here the sequenced sample was peripheral blood, taken on day 0 of AZD1222 vaccination. The CDR3, as DNA: TGTGCCAGCAGCTTATCGGAACAGGGTCGTGGCTACACCTTC. It yields the protein CASSLSEQGRGYTF.